This T cell receptor beta chain was identified in a study of blood T cell repertoires in COVID-19. Study at large: Samples representing acute and convalescent COVID-19 were sourced from the United States, Italy and Spain. In each case, the material was cDNA or gDNA derived from T cells, B-cell-depleted T cells, or PBMCs.

In the source study's methods: Nucleated cell counts were estimated from reference gene primer amplification. Using immunoSEQ multiplex PCR, the repertoire was profiled, and TCRdb retains in-frame clones only, with some absent. V and J calls and clone size are given by that table; D and trimming were obtained from the DNA. The table includes over 50,000 clones, 86% detected once. Losses at the gene ends were 5 bases for V and 9 bases for J; bases not matched to a gene: 14. Germline V gives CDR1 MNHEY, CDR2 SVGEGT. This CDR3 region has 15 residues. V usage is TRBV6-2 or TRBV6-3 and J usage is TRBJ2-7, with TRBD2 matching over 9 bases. Sequencing was performed on peripheral blood. The receptor comes from a human donor in a cohort sampled during active COVID-19. The CDR3 loop is CASSTSGSWGFGQYF. The CDR3 DNA reads TGTGCCAGCAGTACTAGCGGGTCTTGGGGCTTCGGGCAGTACTTC.